What follows are 16 T cell receptor beta chains derived from one specimen sequenced in a study of beta chain features in type 1 diabetes. Regarding the study as a whole: Shorter TCRB CDR3s, moderately but significantly so, marked every one of the four CD4+ subsets in Type 1 diabetes patients.

Antigens for these TCRs are unknown. Since all of the isolated RNA was reverse transcribed, expressed TCRB transcripts were what got sequenced. TCRdb keeps only in-frame clones here, not all; method: immunoSEQ multiplex PCR. Of approximately 26,000 clones listed, around 60% are singletons. Sequencing input: Tregs from blood. Receptors were obtained from a woman in her twenties or thirties with type 1 diabetes.

This rearrangement joins TRBV27 to TRBJ1-3; D gene unclear. The V end was cut by 2 bases, the J end by 5 bases, with 10 bases between. Germline V gene lookup returns CDR1 MNHEY and CDR2 SMNVEV (reference sequence). This CDR3 has 14 amino acids. The CDR3 is CASSLSGKRNTIYF. In nucleotides, the CDR3 is TGTGCCAGCAGTTTAAGCGGAAAGAGAAACACCATATATTTT.

In this sample, this clone turned up a few times. The rearrangement joins TRBV11-2 to TRBJ2-3, with TRBD1 matching 8 bases. The J segment lost 8 bases and the V segment lost 4 bases, leaving 11 bases of the junction unmatched. The CDR3 is 15 amino acids. CDR1 SGHAT and CDR2 FQNNGV come from the germline V gene. In DNA, the CDR3 is TGTGCCAGCAGCTCAGGGGGCGGGTTCCTAGGTACGCAGTATTTT. Translation: CASSSGGGFLGTQYF.

The chain employs TRBV6-1 and TRBJ2-3; no clear D. Germline CDR1 reads MNHNS; CDR2 reads SASEGT. Trimming removed 8 bases at V and 2 bases at J, with 14 bases between. The CDR3 has 14 amino acids. The CDR3 is CASYSRSFTDTQYF. CDR3 nucleotides: TGTGCCAGCTATTCGCGGTCTTTCACAGATACGCAGTATTTT.

The chain is built from TRBV5-4 and TRBJ1-2, with TRBD1 matching 10 bases. CDR1 is SGHNT, CDR2 YYREEE, per germline (reference sequence). The CDR3 length is 18 residues. Unmatched junction bases numbered 15, after V lost 3 bases and J lost 4 bases. The CDR3 nucleotides read TGTGCCAGCAGCTCCCAGGGACAGGGGACCGGATATAGCTATGGCTACACCTTC. This gives the protein CASSSQGQGTGYSYGYTF.

V usage is TRBV7-8 and J usage is TRBJ2-1; 11 nucleotides match TRBD2. This CDR3 comprises 14 residues. The V segment lost 3 bases and the J segment 9 bases; nucleotides outside the gene matches: 4. Germline V gene data show CDR1 as SGHVS and CDR2 as FQNEAQ. The CDR3 region is CASSLASGGTEQFF. CDR3 coding DNA: TGTGCCAGCAGCTTGGCTAGCGGGGGGACTGAGCAGTTCTTC.

The table lists this clone with a count of one. The chain joins TRBV28 to TRBJ1-2; the D is unclear. The V gene's germline CDR1 is MDHEN and CDR2 SYDVKM. The germline V and J ends were trimmed by 10 bases and 4 bases, with 13 bases remaining between them. CDR3 size: 12 residues. This chain's CDR3 is CATKTFPYGYTF. CDR3 sequence (DNA): TGTGCCACCAAGACTTTCCCCTATGGCTACACCTTC.

A note on this clone: Additional DNA sequences in this sample encode the identical CDR3. The chain carries TRBV18 and TRBJ1-2; D unresolved. V lost 3 bases and J lost 0, with 8 bases in between. Germline-derived CDR1 and CDR2 are KGHSH and LQKENI. The CDR3 length is 14 residues. CDR3: CASSPEAANYGYTF. The CDR3 DNA sequence: TGTGCCAGCTCACCCGAGGCCGCTAACTATGGCTACACCTTC.

This clone showed up just a few times. This chain joins TRBV10-3 and TRBJ2-5; 10 nucleotides align to TRBD2. The CDR3 has 17 residues. In germline, CDR1 is ENHRY, CDR2 SYGVKD. V trimming: 3 bases; J trimming: 4 bases; junction bases outside the gene matches: 11. CDR3 nucleotides: TGTGCCATCAGTGATGGAACGAGCGGGAGGGCCCGAGAGACCCAGTACTTC. Its protein is CAISDGTSGRARETQYF.

The V call is TRBV6-1, the J call TRBJ2-5; TRBD1 aligns across 7 bases. Germline CDR1 is MNHNS and CDR2 is SASEGT. Trimming at V came to 9 bases and at J to 2 bases, leaving 6 bases not matched to a gene. The CDR3 totals 13 residues. The CDR3 nucleotides read TGTGCCAGTTCCGACAGGGTTCAAGAGACCCAGTACTTC. This gives the protein CASSDRVQETQYF.

V usage is TRBV29-1 and J usage is TRBJ2-1; 7 bases match TRBD2. V dropped 4 bases and J dropped 7; count of bases not matched to a gene: 10. Germline assignment: CDR1 SQVTM and CDR2 ANQGSEA. The CDR3 is 14 residues long. This CDR3 reads CSVVRGGPLNEQFF. CDR3 nucleotide sequence: TGCAGCGTTGTTCGGGGAGGGCCCTTAAATGAGCAGTTCTTC.

The genes are TRBV7-2 and TRBJ2-5; 9 positions match TRBD1. Matching the DNA end better, TRBJ2-7 makes the J call doubtful. Per germline, CDR1 SGHTA and CDR2 FQGNSA. The CDR3 spans 15 residues. CDR3 protein: CASSFDRDRDYEQYF. CDR3 DNA sequence: TGTGCCAGCAGCTTTGATCGGGACAGGGACTACGAGCAGTACTTC.

This chain uses TRBV7-9 with TRBJ2-7; tentatively, D is TRBD1 (5 bases). This CDR3 contains 13 residues. Germline CDR1 and CDR2: SEHNR and FQNEAQ (reference sequence). The V end was cut by 5 bases, the J end by 0 bases, with 8 bases between. The CDR3 DNA follows: TGTGCCAGCAGCGCGACAGCCTCCTACGAGCAGTACTTC. This sequence encodes CASSATASYEQYF.

The V and J genes are TRBV19 and TRBJ2-5; D is possibly TRBD2 (5 bases). Per the germline V gene, CDR1 is LNHDA and CDR2 is SQIVND (reference sequence). This CDR3 contains 13 residues. The V end lost 6 bases, the J end lost 5 bases, and 13 bases lay between the germline ends. CDR3 amino acids: CASSRGHSETQYF. The CDR3 nucleotides read TGTGCCAGTAGCAGAGGGCATTCTGAGACCCAGTACTTC.

The chain has TRBV30 and TRBJ1-5; D is perhaps TRBD1 (5 bases). V was trimmed by 0 bases and J by 5 bases, leaving 8 bases between them. The CDR3 has 13 amino acids. Germline lookup yields CDR1 GTSNPN and CDR2 SVGIG (reference sequence). For the CDR3, the DNA is TGTGCCTGGAGTGTACAGACAGATCAGCCCCAGCATTTT. It codes for CAWSVQTDQPQHF. Complete variable domain (other parts from reference TRBV30 and TRBJ1-5): SQTIHQWPATLVQPVGSPLSLECTVEGTSNPNLYWYRQAAGRGLQLLFYSVGIGQISSEVPQNLSASRPQDRQFILSSKKLLLSDSGFYLCAWSVQTDQPQHFGDGTRLSIL.

This rearrangement joins TRBV25-1 to TRBJ1-3; D not certain. Trimming left V 7 bases short and J 0 bases short, with 16 bases between. This CDR3 comprises 16 residues. The germline V gene encodes CDR1 MGHDK and CDR2 SYGVNS. The CDR3: CASIPPNGGSGNTIYF. The CDR3 DNA reads as TGTGCCAGCATCCCCCCCAACGGTGGCTCTGGAAACACCATATATTTT.

The chain couples TRBV6-1 to TRBJ1-1; D is unclear. Per the germline V gene, CDR1 is MNHNS and CDR2 is SASEGT. The CDR3 is 14 residues long. Trimming shortened V by 2 bases and J by 5 bases, and 12 bases separated the two germline ends. CDR3 nucleotides: TGTGCCAGCAGTGAACTAACAGTTCGGACTGAAGCTTTCTTT. Translated: CASSELTVRTEAFF.